Sequencing of this T cell receptor beta chain was carried out in a study of shared clonotypes between healthy human individuals (dated by TCRdb to the early 2020s). For the study in its entirety: The cohort comprised a couple of women and three men aged 18 to 49 years. To increase sequencing depth and limit assay-specific biases, different laboratories used diverse techniques to prepare libraries and sequence TCR repertoires. Leukapheresis yielded between about 0.85 and 10 billion PBMCs per donor. For each donor, three plates each were used for CD4 naive and CD4 memory, two plates were used for CD8 naive, and one plate was used for CD8 memory. To estimate repertoire size and how much clonotype sharing occurs between individuals, the study deeply sequenced the blood TCR repertoires of five healthy adults.

CD8 naive samples were CD45RO-negative cells positively selected for CCR7, giving a CD45RA+CCR7+ population that excluded TemRA cells. The donors were healthy, HIV-negative adults with no recently reported acute infections or vaccinations. Only Caucasian adults living in Nashville, Tennessee, USA were represented among the donors. After blood collection by leukapheresis, PBMCs were isolated using Ficoll-Histopaque density gradient centrifugation and then cryopreserved in the vapor phase of liquid nitrogen. Analytical flow cytometry was used to check the purity and quantity of each magnetically sorted T cell population. Each sorted fraction had its genomic DNA isolated and then quantified by UV absorbance on a Nanodrop 2000c. Broad study findings and their caveats: Sampling was restricted to blood, and TCR repertoires in tissue are likely to differ from TCR repertoires in blood. Based on pairwise subsampling, the degree of clonotype sharing among donors was expected to be affected by sequencing depth. Because the study included only a small number of donors, the genetic and exposure-history diversity represented was limited. Compared with non-shared clonotypes, the clonotypes found in all four sorted-subset donors had higher generation probabilities. Estimated clonotype richness was generally larger for naive than for memory subsets. About 5% of naive CD4, more than 3% of naive CD8, around 2.3% of memory CD4, and over 0.35% of memory CD8 clonotypes were shared across several donors. Rarefaction of sorted-subset datasets indicated incomplete sequencing despite the large sequencing depth.

Using the deep immunoSEQ assay, TCR CDR3 regions were amplified from genomic DNA by multiplex PCR. Extracted genomic DNA from each cell subset was distributed evenly across all wells of several immunoSEQ 96-well plates, and each plate was treated as a replicate. Each replicate PCR for sorted subsets received about 180 ng genomic DNA, equal to 30,000 or so T cell genomes. Purified libraries were quantified with a Qubit 3.0 fluorometer, sized on a Bioanalyzer 2100, and re-quantified with the KAPA Library Quantification kit. Each immunoSEQ 96-well plate was sequenced on its own single-read 150-cycle Illumina NextSeq 550 flow cell. In the paper's pipeline: Because the immunoSEQ output held only junctional sequences and lacked quality scores, the filtering could not match the filtering applied to full-length reads. Sequences were annotated with PyIR, a Python wrapper for IgBLAST v1.9, and V/J genes and CDR3 were assigned using IMGT germline references. Reads were removed for weak V/J assignments (E-value above 1e-6), missing CDR3, stop codons, out-of-frame junctions, or ambiguous translated residues. V3J clonotypes were defined as sequences sharing an identical inferred V gene, J gene, and CDR3 amino acid sequence. To compute the percentage overlap between repertoires, the number of shared unique clonotypes was divided by the size of the smaller repertoire. Three approaches were used to assess repertoire richness: RTK rarefaction, the Chao1 estimator, and Recon v2.1 estimates of unobserved clonotypes. Generation probabilities were computed with OLGA for all TCRbeta clonotypes obtained by the gDNA method from a handful of donors. Imported from immuneACCESS, the table was reduced by TCRdb to in-frame sequences with V and J called. These copies leave out some clones; in studies compared against another copy, an unresolved V gene accounts for under half, and the cause of the remainder is not known. The V and J calls and clone size were taken over from that table, and D and trimming were inferred from the DNA. The sample data list fewer than 800,000 clones, and roughly 94% of these were observed just once. The ten biggest clones cover 24% of the sample.

This clone was detected only once. The clone's antigen remains unknown. Qualities for individual bases were not recorded, and no much larger clone is one base off. Reading from cysteine to phenylalanine, the CDR3 counts 13 amino acids. Kept here is only the CDR3 DNA, which spans 39 bases and is read in frame from base 1. The CDR1 and CDR2 encoded by the germline V gene are MDHEN and SYDVKM. Trimming costs V 5 bases and J 4 bases, and their ends lie 12 bases apart. The material sequenced was naive CD8+ T cells sorted from blood. The sample's cell subset or site, from its label and the paper: CD45RA+CCR7+. The sequence links TRBV28 to TRBJ2-7; a tentative D match to TRBD1 spans 6 bases. The receptor was derived from a man aged 25 to 45 in good health. CDR3 reads: CASSAGAGYEQYF. The nucleotide sequence is given as TGTGCCAGCAGTGCAGGGGCAGGGTACGAGCAGTACTTC.